This paragraph reports one TCR beta chain. There is no known antigen for this receptor. Base qualities are not at hand, and no much larger clone is one base apart. The immunoSEQ Assay, a bias-controlled multiplex PCR, was used to amplify TCRbeta CDR3 regions from genomic DNA. The original pipeline was this. The number of nucleated cells in each sample was estimated by amplification of reference gene primers within the assay. To quantify the absolute abundance of each unique TCRbeta CDR3 rearrangement, sequence reads were collapsed and filtered. For each sample, productive Simpson clonality was calculated as the square root of Simpson's diversity index across productive rearrangements. TCRdb retrieved this table from immuneACCESS and kept in-frame rearrangements only. Not all clones are present; in checked studies, unresolved V genes account for under half, and no reason is known for the remainder. The V and J calls and clone size are taken from that table; D and trimming were inferred from the DNA. Recorded for this sample are about 170,000 clones; around nine tenths of them occurred a single time. The ten biggest clones cover 3.7% of the sample.

This specimen comes from a study of blood T cell repertoires in COVID-19 (dated by TCRdb to 2020 to 2021). Study-wide context: Collaborator samples came from the United States, Italy and Spain and covered acute and convalescent phases of COVID-19. The prospective study material was composed of cDNA or gDNA derived from T cells, B-cell-depleted T cells, or PBMCs. The repertoires were released in a freely available public database intended as a resource for research on the immune response to SARS-CoV-2. Subjects who had been exposed to COVID-19, were actively infected with it, or had recovered from it provided the deeply sampled blood TCRbeta repertoires that made up the dataset. Samples came from the ongoing ImmuneRACE study (first 160 participants) plus 1,254 subjects from 6 global collaborators. The sample metadata nearly always contained a de-identified subject ID, COVID-19 status, age in years and sex. Where available, HLA class I and class II types were obtained from metadata supplied by the sample provider rather than from assay-based typing. General study outcomes and caveats: Clinical and demographic metadata were provided uncurated, with the amount varying by source and participant.

Taken from cysteine to phenylalanine, the CDR3 has 16 residues. CDR3 DNA only is kept here, 48 bases in frame from base 1. The CDR1 and CDR2 encoded by the germline V gene are WSHSY and SAAADI. V is trimmed back by 7 bases and J by 2 bases, and the junction contains 12 bases that no gene match accounts for. Collaborating institutions collected whole blood in K2EDTA tubes following their own protocols. For TCRbeta analysis, collaborators shipped samples as frozen whole blood, isolated PBMCs, or DNA extracted from either of those sample types. Sequenced: peripheral blood. Recombination linked TRBV10-2 to TRBJ2-5, with 8 central nucleotides matching TRBD2. This clonotype was obtained from a man aged 18-30 years with active or convalescent COVID-19. Read as DNA, the sequence is TGCGCCAGCACCCGGGTCGGTAGCGGGGTACAAGAGACCCAGTACTTC. Translated, it reads CASTRVGSGVQETQYF.